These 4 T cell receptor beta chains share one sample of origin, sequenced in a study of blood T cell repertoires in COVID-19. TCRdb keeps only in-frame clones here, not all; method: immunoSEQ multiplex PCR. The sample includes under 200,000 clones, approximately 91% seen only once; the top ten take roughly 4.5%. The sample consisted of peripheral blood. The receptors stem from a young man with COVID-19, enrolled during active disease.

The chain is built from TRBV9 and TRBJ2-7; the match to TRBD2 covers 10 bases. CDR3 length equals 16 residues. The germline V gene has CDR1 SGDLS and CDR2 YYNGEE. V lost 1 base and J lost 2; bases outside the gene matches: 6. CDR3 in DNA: TGTGCCAGCAGCGTAACGGGGACTAGCGAACCCTACGAGCAGTACTTC. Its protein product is CASSVTGTSEPYEQYF.

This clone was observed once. For the CDR3, the DNA is TGTGCCAGCAGCCAAGGGATGACAGGGGAAATCAATCAGCCCCAGCATTTT. Amino acid sequence: CASSQGMTGEINQPQHF. The chain employs TRBV3-1 (or the pseudogene TRBV3-2) and TRBJ1-5; 8 bases are a match to TRBD1. CDR1 and CDR2 from the germline V gene are LGHDT and YNNKEL (reference sequence). V was pared by 1 base and J by 3 bases, with 8 bases of the junction left unmatched. CDR3 length: 17 amino acids.

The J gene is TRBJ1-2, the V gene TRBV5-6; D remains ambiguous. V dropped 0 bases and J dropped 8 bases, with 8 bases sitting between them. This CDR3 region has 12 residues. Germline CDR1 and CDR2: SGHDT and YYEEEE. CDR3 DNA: TGTGCCAGCAGCTTGGCGACACCCGGCTACACCTTC. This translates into CASSLATPGYTF. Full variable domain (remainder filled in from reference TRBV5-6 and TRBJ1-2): DAGVTQSPTHLIKTRGQQVTLRCSPKSGHDTVSWYQQALGQGPQFIFQYYEEEERQRGNFPDRFSGHQFPNYSSELNVNALLLGDSALYLCASSLATPGYTFGSGTRLTVV.

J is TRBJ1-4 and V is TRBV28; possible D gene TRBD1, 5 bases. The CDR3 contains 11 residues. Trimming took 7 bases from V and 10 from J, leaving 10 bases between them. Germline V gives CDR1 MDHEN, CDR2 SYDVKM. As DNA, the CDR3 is TGTGCCAGCACCCCGGGGGGAAAACTGTTTTTT. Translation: CASTPGGKLFF.